This TCR beta chain was sequenced for a study of OX40 agonist ivuxolimab in advanced cancers. Study at large: Dose-escalation cases comprised hepatocellular carcinoma, melanoma, renal cell or head and neck cancer. Study-wide results and limits: At 0.1 to 3.0 mg/kg, clonal expansion of CD4+ and CD8+ blood T cells had occurred by week 6. Individuals who were partial responders at 0.1-3.0 mg/kg had clonal expansion that ranked among the lowest.

Libraries were prepared by immunoSEQ multiplex PCR; TCRdb keeps only in-frame clonotypes and omits some of them. The repertoire consists of approximately 46,000 clones, with around 77% occurring once and the leading ten covering over 2%. As concerns this clone: Its antigen is undetermined.

Baseline was the first blood sampling point, followed by cycle 4 day 1 and cycle 7 day 1. This CDR3 is built from 14 residues. Trimming removed 1 base at V and 7 bases at J, with 11 bases between. Germline V gene sequence: CDR1 LNHNV, CDR2 YYDKDF (reference sequence). The chain combines TRBV15 with TRBJ2-1; maybe TRBD1 (6 bases). The TCR sequence derives from an adult with an advanced solid tumor such as melanoma, head and neck, liver or kidney cancer. The starting material was CD4+ or CD8+ T cells sorted from blood, obtained in a trial of the OX40 agonist ivuxolimab. The CDR3 DNA reads as TGTGCCACCAGCAGAGGCCAACAGGGAAATGAGCAGTTCTTC. Protein product: CATSRGQQGNEQFF.